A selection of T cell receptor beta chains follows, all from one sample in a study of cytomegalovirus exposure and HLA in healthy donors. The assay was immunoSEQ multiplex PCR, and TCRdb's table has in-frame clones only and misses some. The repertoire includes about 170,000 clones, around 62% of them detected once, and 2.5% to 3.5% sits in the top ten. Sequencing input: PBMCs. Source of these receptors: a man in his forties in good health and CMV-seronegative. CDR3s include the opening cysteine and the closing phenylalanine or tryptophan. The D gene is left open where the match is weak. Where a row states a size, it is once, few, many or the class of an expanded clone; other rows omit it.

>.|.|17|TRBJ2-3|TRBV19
CASRGGGQARSTDTQYF
TGTGCCAGTCGTGGGGGGGGACAGGCAAGATCCACAGATACGCAGTATTTT
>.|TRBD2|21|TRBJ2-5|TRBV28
CASTADGFGTSGGANRETQYF
TGTGCCAGCACGGCGGACGGGTTCGGGACTAGCGGGGGGGCCAATAGGGAGACCCAGTACTTC
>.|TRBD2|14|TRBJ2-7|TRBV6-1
CASIRSGSSYEQYF
TGTGCCAGCATACGTAGCGGGAGTTCTTACGAGCAGTACTTC
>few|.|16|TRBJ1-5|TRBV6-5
CASSYEPNYSNQPQHF
TGTGCCAGCAGTTATGAGCCTAATTATAGCAATCAGCCCCAGCATTTT
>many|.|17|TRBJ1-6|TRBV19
CASSSRTGSSYNSPLHF
TGTGCCAGTAGTTCGCGGACTGGGAGCTCCTATAATTCACCCCTCCACTTT
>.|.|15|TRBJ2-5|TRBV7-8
CASSLVLIGTPAQYF
TGTGCCAGCAGCTTAGTCCTAATAGGGACTCCTGCCCAGTACTTC
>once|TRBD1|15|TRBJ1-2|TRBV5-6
CASSFRGQGVYGYTF
TGTGCCAGCAGCTTCAGGGGACAGGGTGTCTATGGCTACACCTTC
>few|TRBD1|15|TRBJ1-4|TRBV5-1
CASSVDGQGGEKLFF
TGCGCCAGCAGCGTAGACGGACAGGGAGGTGAAAAACTGTTTTTT
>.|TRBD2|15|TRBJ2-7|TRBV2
CASRAIAGVDYEQYF
TGTGCCAGCAGGGCCATAGCGGGAGTGGACTACGAGCAGTACTTC
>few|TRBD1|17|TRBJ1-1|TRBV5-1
CASSLAPGEQGSTEAFF
TGCGCCAGCAGCTTGGCTCCGGGGGAACAGGGGAGCACTGAAGCTTTCTTT
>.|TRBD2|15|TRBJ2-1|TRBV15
CATSRETSGRGEQFF
TGTGCCACCAGCAGAGAAACTAGCGGGAGAGGGGAGCAGTTCTTC
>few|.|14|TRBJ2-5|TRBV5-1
CASSLGQGSETQYF
TGCGCCAGCAGCTTGGGGCAGGGGTCAGAGACCCAGTACTTC
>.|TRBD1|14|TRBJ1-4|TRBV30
CAWSQGQYNEKLFF
TGTGCCTGGAGCCAGGGACAGTATAATGAAAAACTGTTTTTT
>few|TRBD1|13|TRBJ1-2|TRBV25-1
CASSRGAIYGYTF
TGTGCCAGCAGCAGGGGGGCTATCTATGGCTACACCTTC
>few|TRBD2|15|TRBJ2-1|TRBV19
CASSIASGGAGEQFF
TGTGCCAGTAGTATTGCTAGCGGGGGGGCCGGTGAGCAGTTCTTC
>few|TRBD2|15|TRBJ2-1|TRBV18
CASSPFWGRADEQFF
TGTGCCAGCTCACCATTTTGGGGGAGGGCCGATGAGCAGTTCTTC
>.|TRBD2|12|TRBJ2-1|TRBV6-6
CASSQLAGGPLF
TGTGCCAGCAGTCAATTAGCGGGAGGGCCTCTCTTC
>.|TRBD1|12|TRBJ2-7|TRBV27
CASRDSSYEQYF
TGTGCCAGTCGGGACAGCTCCTACGAGCAGTACTTC
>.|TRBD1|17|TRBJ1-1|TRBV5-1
CASSLFGTGSSRYEAFF
TGCGCCAGCAGCTTGTTCGGGACAGGGAGTTCAAGATATGAAGCTTTCTTT
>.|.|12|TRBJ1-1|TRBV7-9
CSSSHRVTEAFF
TGTTCCAGCAGCCACAGGGTTACTGAAGCTTTCTTT
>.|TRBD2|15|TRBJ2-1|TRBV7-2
CASSLWSSGSDEQFF
TGTGCCAGCAGCTTATGGTCTAGCGGGAGTGATGAGCAGTTCTTC
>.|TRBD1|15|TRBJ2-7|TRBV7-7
CASSLATGVNSEQYF
TGTGCCAGCAGCTTAGCGACAGGGGTGAATTCCGAGCAGTACTTC
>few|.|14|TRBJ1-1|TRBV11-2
CASRSGAAYTEAFF
TGTGCCAGCAGATCAGGGGCGGCGTACACTGAAGCTTTCTTT
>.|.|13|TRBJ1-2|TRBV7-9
CASSSDRSYGYTF
TGTGCCAGCAGCTCTGACAGGTCCTATGGCTACACCTTC
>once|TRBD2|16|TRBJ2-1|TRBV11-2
CASSLGFAGGNNEQFF
TGTGCCAGCAGCTTAGGGTTTGCGGGGGGGAACAATGAGCAGTTCTTC
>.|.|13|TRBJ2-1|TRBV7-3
CASSLSPGDEQFF
TGTGCCAGCAGCTTATCGCCGGGGGATGAGCAGTTCTTC
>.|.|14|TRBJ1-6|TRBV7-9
CASSTGVNNSPLHF
TGTGCCAGCAGCACGGGAGTAAATAATTCACCCCTCCACTTT
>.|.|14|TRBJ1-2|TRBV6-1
CASSERQGHYGYTF
TGTGCCAGCAGTGAGAGGCAGGGGCACTATGGCTACACCTTC
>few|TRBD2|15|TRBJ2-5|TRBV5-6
CASSLASGSSETQYF
TGTGCCAGCAGCTTGGCTAGCGGGAGCTCGGAGACCCAGTACTTC
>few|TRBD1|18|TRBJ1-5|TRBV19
CASSIWRGGAGSNQPQHF
TGTGCCAGTAGTATTTGGAGAGGGGGCGCGGGTAGCAATCAGCCCCAGCATTTT
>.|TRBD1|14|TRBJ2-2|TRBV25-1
CASMGQGAGGELFF
TGTGCCAGCATGGGACAGGGGGCCGGCGGGGAGCTGTTTTTT
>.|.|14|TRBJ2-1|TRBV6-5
CASRRVGGYNEQFF
TGTGCCAGCAGACGCGTAGGGGGCTACAATGAGCAGTTCTTC